The 22 T cell receptor beta chains presented below share a single source sample, sequenced in a study of blood T cell repertoires in COVID-19. Using immunoSEQ multiplex PCR, the repertoire was profiled, and TCRdb retains in-frame clones only, with some absent. The table records over 200,000 clones, approximately 86% of them present only once. Sample: PBMCs or T cells enriched from blood (not recorded which). Receptor source: a man aged 18 to 30 with acute COVID-19.

The CDR3 protein is CASSQDPPGLSSYNEQFF. In nucleotides, the CDR3 is TGCGCCAGCAGCCAAGACCCACCTGGGCTTAGCTCCTACAATGAGCAGTTCTTC. The V gene is TRBV4-1, the J gene TRBJ2-1; D unresolved. The CDR3 has 18 residues. Germline V CDR1 and CDR2: MGHRA, YSYEKL. V lost 0 bases and J lost 0, with 15 bases in between.

This clone was detected many times. The chain is built from TRBV30 and TRBJ1-2, with TRBD1 identical over 7 bases. V shed 3 bases and J 8 bases; nucleotides not matched to a gene: 15. The length of the CDR3 is 15 residues. Germline V gene lookup returns CDR1 GTSNPN and CDR2 SVGIG (reference sequence). The CDR3 spells CAWRETGTDIGGYTF. As DNA, the CDR3 is TGTGCCTGGAGGGAAACCGGGACAGACATTGGCGGCTACACCTTC. Supplemented by reference TRBV30 and TRBJ1-2, the full variable domain reads SQTIHQWPATLVQPVGSPLSLECTVEGTSNPNLYWYRQAAGRGLQLLFYSVGIGQISSEVPQNLSASRPQDRQFILSSKKLLLSDSGFYLCAWRETGTDIGGYTFGSGTRLTVV.

The rearrangement uses TRBV30 and TRBJ1-5, with D unclear. V was clipped by 4 bases and J by 0 bases, with 13 bases between them. Germline CDR1 and CDR2: GTSNPN and SVGIG (reference sequence). The CDR3 covers 15 residues. The CDR3 loop is CAWTTQEYSNQPQHF. The CDR3 coding sequence is TGTGCCTGGACAACTCAAGAATATAGCAATCAGCCCCAGCATTTT.

V usage is TRBV18 and J usage is TRBJ1-3, with D hard to call. CDR3 length: 15 residues. Germline V gene data show CDR1 as KGHSH and CDR2 as LQKENI. V was trimmed by 1 base and J by 0 bases, leaving 7 bases between them. The CDR3 region is CASSPQDYSGNTIYF. CDR3 sequence (DNA): TGTGCCAGCTCACCACAGGACTACTCTGGAAACACCATATATTTT.

This rearrangement joins TRBV5-1 to TRBJ2-1, with 11 bases lining up with TRBD2. V trimming: 3 bases; J trimming: 4 bases; junction bases outside the gene matches: 6. This CDR3 spans 16 amino acids. Looked up from germline, CDR1 is SGHRS and CDR2 is YFSETQ. CDR3 nucleotides: TGCGCCAGCAGCTGGACTAGCGGGTACCCGTACAATGAGCAGTTCTTC. The encoded protein is CASSWTSGYPYNEQFF.

The chain has TRBV5-1 and TRBJ2-3, with 7 bases that match TRBD2. With V trimmed by 0 bases and J by 1 base, 5 bases remained unmatched. The CDR3 runs 16 residues. Germline CDR1 and CDR2: SGHRS and YFSETQ. This CDR3 is CASSLDLAVGTDTQYF. CDR3 in DNA: TGCGCCAGCAGCTTGGATCTAGCGGTGGGCACAGATACGCAGTATTTT.

A few counts support this clone. This chain uses TRBV11-1 with TRBJ2-7, with D unresolved. Germline values: CDR1 SGHAT, CDR2 FQDESV (reference sequence). The CDR3 runs 15 residues. Trimming stripped 2 bases from V and 6 bases from J, with 17 bases between. The CDR3 is CASSLLSSQIGEQYF. In nucleotides, the CDR3 is TGTGCCAGCAGCTTACTTTCGTCGCAAATCGGCGAGCAGTACTTC.

V usage is TRBV5-1 and J usage is TRBJ2-2; 7 nucleotides align to TRBD1. The length of the CDR3 is 15 residues. CDR1 is SGHRS, CDR2 YFSETQ, per germline. After removal of 5 bases from V and 0 bases from J, the junction contained 4 bases not matched to a gene. The CDR3 reads CASRPGTANTGELFF. Written as DNA, the CDR3 is TGCGCCAGCAGACCCGGGACAGCGAACACCGGGGAGCTGTTTTTT.

The chain recombines TRBV28 with TRBJ1-5; 7 nucleotides line up with TRBD1. CDR3 length: 14 residues. Germline CDR1 and CDR2: MDHEN and SYDVKM. V gave up 6 bases and J gave up 5 bases; unmatched junction bases: 7. The CDR3 is CASSLWDSYQPQHF. In DNA form, the CDR3 reads TGTGCCAGCAGCCTTTGGGACAGTTATCAGCCCCAGCATTTT.

The chain couples TRBV27 to TRBJ2-1; TRBD1 matches at 7 bases. Trimming took 6 bases from V and 15 from J; bases not matched to a gene: 8. The CDR3 is 11 residues long. Germline V CDR1 and CDR2: MNHEY, SMNVEV (reference sequence). The DNA for the CDR3 is TGTGCCAGCAGGTCGGGTGACAGGGCGTTCTTC. Amino acids: CASRSGDRAFF.

The rearrangement links TRBV19 to TRBJ2-3; weak D call: TRBD1 (6 bases). The V and J ends lost 4 bases and 3 bases respectively, with 29 bases between them. Germline assignment: CDR1 LNHDA and CDR2 SQIVND (reference sequence). The length of the CDR3 is 20 residues. In nucleotides, the CDR3 is TGTGCCAGTAGTACTTCCGGGACACAAATTTTGGGAGAATCGACAGATACGCAGTATTTT. Protein sequence: CASSTSGTQILGESTDTQYF.

The genes are TRBV10-1 and TRBJ2-7; 7 positions agree with TRBD1. J lost 6 bases, V lost 6 bases, and 11 bases had no gene match. The V gene's germline CDR1 is WNHNN and CDR2 SYGVQD (reference sequence). The CDR3 consists of 14 residues. CDR3 residues: CASSIEGAVGEQYF. The CDR3 nucleotides read TGCGCCAGCAGCATAGAGGGGGCGGTCGGCGAGCAGTACTTC.

The genes are TRBV5-6 and TRBJ1-4; no clear D. CDR1 is SGHDT, CDR2 YYEEEE, per germline. CDR3 size: 16 residues. Trimming took off 0 bases at V and 5 bases at J, with 14 bases between the two ends. In DNA form, the CDR3 reads TGTGCCAGCAGCTTGGCCGTCGGGGAACTCAATGAAAAACTGTTTTTT. Residues: CASSLAVGELNEKLFF.

The rearrangement uses TRBV4-3 and TRBJ2-6, with D unresolved. CDR1 is LGHNA and CDR2 is YSLEER in the germline V gene. The CDR3 covers 16 residues. V was trimmed by 0 bases and J by 0 bases, leaving 6 bases between them. The CDR3 nucleotides read TGCGCCAGCAGCCAAGAGACAAACTCTGGGGCCAACGTCCTGACTTTC. It is translated as CASSQETNSGANVLTF.

The CDR3 sequence is CASSPTEGHSLFYYGYTF. DNA for the CDR3: TGTGCCAGCAGCCCTACGGAGGGTCATTCGCTTTTTTACTATGGCTACACCTTC. The V gene is TRBV5-8, the J gene TRBJ1-2; D call uncertain. Between the trimmed V and J ends, which lost 4 bases and 3 bases, there was a span of 25 bases. Germline-derived CDR1 and CDR2 are SGHTS and YDEGEE. This CDR3 region has 18 residues.

The gene calls are TRBV9 and TRBJ2-3; 9 positions agree with TRBD1. V lost 0 bases and J lost 0; bases outside the gene matches: 2. The CDR3 consists of 16 residues. Looked up from germline, CDR1 is SGDLS and CDR2 is YYNGEE. The DNA of the CDR3 is TGTGCCAGCAGCGTAGGAGGGACAGGGAGCACAGATACGCAGTATTTT. Translation gives CASSVGGTGSTDTQYF.

This clone was found a few times. The CDR3 is CASSLVPRTGEETQYF. Written as DNA, the CDR3 is TGTGCCAGCAGTTTAGTCCCCCGGACAGGGGAGGAGACCCAGTACTTC. V gene TRBV28 combines with J gene TRBJ2-5, with TRBD1 matching 9 bases. Germline CDR1 MDHEN, CDR2 SYDVKM. The CDR3 is 16 residues long. Germline trimming cut 2 bases from V and 5 bases from J; bases unmatched to any gene: 9.

This sequence joins TRBV7-9 and TRBJ2-7; D gene ambiguous. Germline assignment: CDR1 SEHNR and CDR2 FQNEAQ (reference sequence). Trimming took off 2 bases at V and 3 bases at J, with 8 bases between the two ends. The CDR3 has 13 amino acids. The CDR3 protein is CASSLSPGYEQYF. CDR3 DNA sequence: TGTGCCAGCAGCTTATCACCAGGCTACGAGCAGTACTTC.

This sequence joins TRBV18 and TRBJ2-7, with D maybe TRBD2 (6 bases). The CDR3 covers 15 residues. The V end was cut by 2 bases, the J end by 0 bases, with 11 bases between. CDR1 and CDR2 from the germline V gene are KGHSH and LQKENI. In nucleotides, the CDR3 is TGTGCCAGCTCACCAACGGAGGGAAACTCCTACGAGCAGTACTTC. It translates to CASSPTEGNSYEQYF.

This clone has only one observation. This chain connects TRBV6-4 to TRBJ2-3; perhaps TRBD2 as D (6 bases). Per the germline V gene, CDR1 is MRHNA and CDR2 is SNTAGT. This CDR3 contains 16 residues. V was pared by 6 bases and J by 2 bases, with 18 bases between. The CDR3: CASRGTDLTPTDTQYF. DNA for the CDR3: TGTGCCAGCAGGGGGACTGACCTTACACCCACAGATACGCAGTATTTT.

The chain has TRBV30 and TRBJ1-1; perhaps TRBD1 as D (6 bases). The CDR3 length is 13 residues. Trimming shortened V by 5 bases and J by 13 bases, and 23 bases separated the two germline ends. Germline V lookup: CDR1 GTSNPN, CDR2 SVGIG (reference sequence). CDR3 nucleotides: TGTGCCTGGGACTGGGCGCCACAGGGACTAAGTTTCTTT. Encoded protein: CAWDWAPQGLSFF.

Points on this clone: Compared with germline, one end of the junction differs, possibly owing to a read error. V gene TRBV7-7 combines with J gene TRBJ2-1; D call uncertain. Germline CDR1 SSHAT, CDR2 FNYEAQ (reference sequence). This CDR3 has 15 residues. The DNA for the CDR3 is TGTGCTAGCAGCCCCACTCGAGGAGTCAACAATGAGCAGTTCTTC. This encodes CASSPTRGVNNEQFF.